The next 28 T cell receptor beta chains were all read from a single sample in a study of blood T cells in healthy people across ages (dated by TCRdb to 2015 to 2017). Libraries were made using 5' RACE. For sequencing, an Illumina HiSeq 2500 was employed. A second PCR of about 6 to 11 cycles was performed with a sample-barcoded 5' primer and a J-beta primer mix. The public reads were quality trimmed at Q25 with fastp and then assembled into clones with MiXCR by TCRdb, keeping productive beta chains. Every distinct CDR3 protein forms one entry, paired with its most common genes and DNA. Counted in this sample were roughly 500,000 distinct CDR3 sequences; 24% of them appeared once. The ten largest clones add up to approximately 8.7% of the sample. This sample was shared with a second study, whose subject was T cells of mothers and their children.

The sample comprised blood. All receptors derive from a boy younger than 18 in good health.

This clonotype occurred a few times. This chain connects TRBV20-1 to TRBJ2-4; 14 nucleotides agree with TRBD2. Losses at the gene ends were 7 bases for V and 5 bases for J; bases not matched to a gene: 4. Germline V gives CDR1 DFQATT, CDR2 SNEGSKA (reference sequence). This CDR3 spans 14 amino acids. The CDR3 nucleotides read TGCAGTGGGGGACTAGCGGGAGTTCAAAACATTCAGTACTTC. This translates into CSGGLAGVQNIQYF.

This chain links TRBV10-3 with TRBJ2-5; weak D call: TRBD2 (6 bases). The CDR3 totals 13 residues. Germline V CDR1 and CDR2: ENHRY, SYGVKD. V was shortened by 6 bases and J by 5 bases, with 13 bases between the two germline ends. The CDR3 spells CAIRTGEWETQYF. In DNA form, the CDR3 reads TGTGCCATCAGGACGGGAGAATGGGAGACCCAGTACTTC.

This chain joins TRBV3-1 and TRBJ2-7; D possibly matches TRBD1 or TRBD2 (5 bases each). Trimming removed 3 bases at V and 7 bases at J, with 22 bases between. This CDR3 has 16 amino acids. CDR1 and CDR2 (germline): LGHDT, YNNKEL (reference sequence). The CDR3: CASSQTGRRGAEEQYF. Written as DNA, the CDR3 is TGTGCCAGCAGCCAGACTGGCCGTCGAGGGGCCGAGGAGCAGTACTTC.

This clonotype was seen a handful of times. This chain connects TRBV5-1 to TRBJ2-5, with 13 nucleotides matching TRBD2. The CDR3 sequence is 15 residues long. J was trimmed by 6 bases and V by 4 bases; bases with no gene match: 6. CDR1 is SGHRS and CDR2 is YFSETQ in the germline V gene. The CDR3 nucleotides read TGCGCCAGCAGCCCGACTAGCGGGGGGAAAAAGACCCAGTACTTC. It is translated as CASSPTSGGKKTQYF.

The table lists this clonotype with a few counts. The chain links TRBV28 to TRBJ2-5; 9 bases line up with TRBD1. V trimming: 7 bases; J trimming: 3 bases; junction bases outside the gene matches: 15. In germline, CDR1 is MDHEN, CDR2 SYDVKM. The CDR3 is made up of 17 amino acids. CDR3 sequence: CASIDSRGQGREETQYF. The CDR3 DNA reads TGTGCCAGCATTGACTCCCGGGGACAGGGACGGGAAGAGACCCAGTACTTC.

This clonotype was seen more than once but under ten times. CDR3 protein: CASSLALAYEQYF. CDR3 bases: TGTGCCAGCAGCTTAGCGTTGGCCTACGAGCAGTACTTC. J is TRBJ2-7 and V is TRBV7-2, with D hard to call. Looked up from germline, CDR1 is SGHTA and CDR2 is FQGNSA. V was cut by 0 bases and J by 2 bases, with 5 bases left in between. The CDR3 totals 13 residues.

This clonotype was seen more than once but under ten times. V and J are TRBV6-1 and TRBJ2-7; TRBD1 or TRBD2 may be the D gene (5 bases each). The V and J ends lost 2 bases and 2 bases respectively, with 13 bases between them. The CDR3 loop spans 15 amino acids. Germline V gene lookup returns CDR1 MNHNS and CDR2 SASEGT. The CDR3 region is CASSEWDPPAYEQYF. The CDR3 coding sequence is TGTGCCAGCAGTGAATGGGACCCTCCCGCCTACGAGCAGTACTTC.

This clonotype appeared many times. The chain links TRBV6-6 to TRBJ1-1, with 7 nucleotides matching TRBD1. Trimming at V came to 5 bases and at J to 10 bases, leaving 16 bases not matched to a gene. Germline V gene data show CDR1 as MNHNY and CDR2 as SVGAGI (reference sequence). The CDR3 covers 15 residues. Here the CDR3 DNA reads TGTGCCAGCAGTCCCGAGGGGGCGTCGGCCCCGATAGCTTTCTTT. It yields the protein CASSPEGASAPIAFF.

This chain connects TRBV4-2 to TRBJ2-3; TRBD1 agrees at 7 bases. The CDR3 totals 15 residues. The V gene end was trimmed by 1 base and the J gene end by 6 bases; junction bases not matched to a gene: 7. Germline V CDR1 and CDR2: LGHNA, YNFKEQ. The CDR3 sequence is CASSQATGARDTQYF. The CDR3 DNA follows: TGTGCCAGCAGCCAAGCTACAGGGGCCCGCGATACGCAGTATTTT.

This clonotype has just a few counts. The chain is built from TRBV28 and TRBJ2-1, with 9 bases fitting TRBD1. The CDR3 consists of 13 residues. Germline V gives CDR1 MDHEN, CDR2 SYDVKM. V was clipped by 8 bases and J by 6 bases; unmatched bases: 5. The chain's CDR3 is CASLSTGGNEQFF. As DNA, the CDR3 is TGTGCCAGCCTGTCGACAGGGGGCAATGAGCAGTTCTTC. The whole variable domain, filled in from reference TRBV28 and TRBJ2-1, reads DVKVTQSSRYLVKRTGEKVFLECVQDMDHENMFWYRQDPGLGLRLIYFSYDVKMKEKGDIPEGYSVSREKKERFSLILESASTNQTSMYLCASLSTGGNEQFFGPGTRLTVL.

The chain links TRBV28 to TRBJ2-1; 16 nucleotides line up with TRBD2. The V gene end was trimmed by 4 bases and the J gene end by 0 bases; junction bases not matched to a gene: 6. CDR1 is MDHEN and CDR2 is SYDVKM in the germline V gene. This CDR3 is built from 19 residues. The CDR3 here is CASSSTGLAGGGSYNEQFF. CDR3 DNA sequence: TGTGCCAGCAGTTCCACGGGACTAGCGGGAGGGGGCTCCTACAATGAGCAGTTCTTC.

This chain links TRBV11-2 with TRBJ2-1; TRBD2 matches at 11 bases. Trimming at V came to 6 bases and at J to 8 bases, leaving 12 bases not matched to a gene. The CDR3 length is 16 residues. The germline CDR1 and CDR2 sequences are SGHAT and FQNNGV. The CDR3 protein is CASRDRVSGGAYEQFF. For the CDR3, the DNA is TGTGCCAGCAGGGATAGGGTTAGCGGGGGGGCCTATGAGCAGTTCTTC.

This clonotype showed up just a few times. CDR3 residues: CASSFRAKLDTQYF. Written as DNA, the CDR3 is TGTGCCAGCAGCTTCCGAGCGAAACTAGATACGCAGTATTTT. V gene TRBV13 combines with J gene TRBJ2-3; D is ambiguous. Between the trimmed V and J ends, which lost 3 bases and 5 bases, there was a span of 12 bases. Per germline, CDR1 PRHDT and CDR2 FYEKMQ (reference sequence). There are 14 residues in the CDR3.

This clonotype was counted a few times. The V and J genes are TRBV5-1 and TRBJ2-1; D is possibly TRBD2 (5 bases). The CDR3 contains 14 residues. The germline V and J ends were trimmed by 2 bases and 5 bases, with 11 bases remaining between them. Germline values: CDR1 SGHRS, CDR2 YFSETQ. The CDR3 reads CASSFTGIHNEQFF. Written as DNA, the CDR3 is TGCGCCAGCAGCTTTACGGGGATCCACAATGAGCAGTTCTTC.

The chain combines TRBV7-9 with TRBJ1-2, with D perhaps TRBD1 (5 bases). Trimming pared 5 bases from V and 6 bases from J, leaving 16 bases between. The CDR3 is made up of 14 amino acids. Germline CDR1 SEHNR, CDR2 FQNEAQ (reference sequence). As DNA, the CDR3 is TGTGCCAGCAGCAATCCCAGGGAACGACATGGCTACACCTTC. Residues: CASSNPRERHGYTF.

This clonotype was recorded at least ten times. The chain carries TRBV7-9 and TRBJ1-5, with D perhaps TRBD1 (6 bases). CDR1 SEHNR and CDR2 FQNEAQ come from the germline V gene (reference sequence). CDR3 length: 16 residues. The germline V and J ends were trimmed by 1 base and 0 bases, with 10 bases remaining between them. This chain's CDR3 is CASSLVGRGSNQPQHF. CDR3 in DNA: TGTGCCAGCAGCTTAGTCGGCAGGGGTAGCAATCAGCCCCAGCATTTT.

This clonotype occurred a few times. The rearrangement links TRBV20-1 to TRBJ2-2, with D possibly being TRBD1 (6 bases). Trimming took off 3 bases at V and 6 bases at J, with 17 bases between the two ends. The germline CDR1 and CDR2 sequences are DFQATT and SNEGSKA (reference sequence). This CDR3 has 15 residues. The CDR3 protein is CSASTGSVGAGELFF. In nucleotides, the CDR3 is TGCAGTGCTAGTACAGGGTCGGTTGGGGCCGGGGAGCTGTTTTTT.

This clonotype was seen a few times. V is TRBV15 and J is TRBJ2-7, with 9 nucleotides matching TRBD1. The CDR3 loop spans 15 amino acids. Per the germline V gene, CDR1 is LNHNV and CDR2 is YYDKDF (reference sequence). The trim removed 5 bases at V and 2 bases at J, leaving 7 bases unmatched. CDR3 sequence reads: CATSALRTGAYEQYF. In nucleotides, the CDR3 is TGTGCCACCAGCGCCCTTCGGACAGGGGCCTACGAGCAGTACTTC.

J is TRBJ2-5 and V is TRBV7-3; D is perhaps TRBD1 (5 bases). CDR1 is SGHTA and CDR2 is FQGTGA in the germline V gene. The CDR3 spans 16 residues. V dropped 1 base and J dropped 5 bases, with 17 bases sitting between them. In nucleotides, the CDR3 is TGTGCCAGCAGCTTAAGACCTGGGGCCCCCCGGGAGACCCAGTACTTC. Protein: CASSLRPGAPRETQYF.

This clonotype has a handful of counts. V is TRBV20-1 and J is TRBJ2-5; no reliable D call. The DNA end is more similar to TRBJ2-1, so the J call may be wrong. The length of the CDR3 is 15 residues. Germline V lookup: CDR1 DFQATT, CDR2 SNEGSKA (reference sequence). The CDR3 sequence: CSARVASLFADEQFF. In DNA, the CDR3 is TGCAGTGCTAGAGTGGCTAGTCTATTTGCCGATGAGCAGTTCTTC.

The chain carries TRBV7-9 and TRBJ2-5; 8 nucleotides line up with TRBD2. The closer fit of TRBJ2-1 to the DNA end suggests the J call may be wrong. The germline CDR1 and CDR2 sequences are SEHNR and FQNEAQ (reference sequence). CDR3 size: 16 residues. The CDR3 sequence: CASSLDEREWLNEQFF. The CDR3 coding sequence is TGTGCCAGCAGCTTAGATGAGCGGGAGTGGCTCAATGAGCAGTTCTTC.

The rearrangement joins TRBV29-1 to TRBJ2-1; the D call may be TRBD1 or TRBD2 (6 bases each). CDR3 length: 13 residues. Trimming left V 7 bases short and J 3 bases short, with 13 bases between. The germline CDR1 and CDR2 sequences are SQVTM and ANQGSEA. CDR3 residues: CSAMRDNYNEQFF. The CDR3 DNA is TGCAGCGCCATGCGGGACAACTACAATGAGCAGTTCTTC.

The CDR3 DNA reads TGCGCCAGCAGCCCCGCCGCCGGGACGGGCTCTGTCGGGGAGCTGTTTTTT. It is translated as CASSPAAGTGSVGELFF. This chain joins TRBV5-1 and TRBJ2-2; D might be TRBD1 or TRBD2, each matching 5 bases. Trimming cost V 4 bases and J 7 bases, with 23 bases left between them. The CDR3 length is 17 residues. From germline, CDR1 is SGHRS and CDR2 YFSETQ.

The rearrangement links TRBV7-7 to TRBJ2-7; TRBD1 is a possible D gene (5 bases). CDR1 is SSHAT and CDR2 is FNYEAQ in the germline V gene (reference sequence). The CDR3 spans 13 residues. The CDR3 loop reads CVSSLADSYEQYF. The CDR3 nucleotides are TGTGTTAGCAGCTTGGCAGACAGCTACGAGCAGTACTTC.

This clonotype appeared a few times. The rearrangement uses TRBV27 and TRBJ2-1; 12 bases map to TRBD2. There are 16 residues in the CDR3. V shed 6 bases and J 3 bases; nucleotides not matched to a gene: 6. Germline lookup yields CDR1 MNHEY and CDR2 SMNVEV (reference sequence). DNA of the CDR3: TGTGCCAGCAGCATGACTAGCGGGAGTGTCTACAATGAGCAGTTCTTC. Translating it yields CASSMTSGSVYNEQFF.

This clonotype was seen more than once but under ten times. V is TRBV4-3 and J is TRBJ1-2; no firm D call. The CDR3 has 13 residues. Germline assignment: CDR1 LGHNA and CDR2 YSLEER. Trimming stripped 0 bases from V and 3 bases from J, with 5 bases between. CDR3 loop: CASSQDWDYGYTF. The CDR3 DNA reads as TGCGCCAGCAGCCAAGATTGGGACTATGGCTACACCTTC.

The CDR3 coding sequence is TGTGCCAGCAGTACCTACAGGGCGGAAGATTACTATGGCTACACCTTC. Amino acids: CASSTYRAEDYYGYTF. V is TRBV6-2 or TRBV6-3 and J is TRBJ1-2, with D perhaps matching TRBD1 (6 bases). Germline CDR1 and CDR2: MNHEY and SVGEGT. The CDR3 runs to 16 residues. The ends were cut back, 5 bases at V and 3 bases at J, with 19 bases in the middle.

The chain carries TRBV18 and TRBJ2-3; 10 bases are a match to TRBD1. V gave up 1 base and J gave up 2 bases; unmatched junction bases: 6. CDR3 length: 17 residues. Germline lookup yields CDR1 KGHSH and CDR2 LQKENI. Here the CDR3 reads CASSPLSTGGFTDTQYF. In nucleotides, the CDR3 is TGTGCCAGCTCACCACTTTCGACAGGGGGCTTCACAGATACGCAGTATTTT.